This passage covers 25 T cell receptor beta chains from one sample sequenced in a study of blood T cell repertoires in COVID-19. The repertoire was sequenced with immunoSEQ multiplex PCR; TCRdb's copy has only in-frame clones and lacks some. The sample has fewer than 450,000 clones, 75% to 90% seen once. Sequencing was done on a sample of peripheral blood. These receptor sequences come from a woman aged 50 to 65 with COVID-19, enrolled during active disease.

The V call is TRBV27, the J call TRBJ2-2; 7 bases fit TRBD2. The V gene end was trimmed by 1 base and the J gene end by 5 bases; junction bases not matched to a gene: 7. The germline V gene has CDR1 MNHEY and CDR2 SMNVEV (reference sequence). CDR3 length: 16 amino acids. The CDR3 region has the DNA TGTGCCAGCAGTTTATTCGGGCTAGCGGAAACCGGGGAGCTGTTTTTT. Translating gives CASSLFGLAETGELFF.

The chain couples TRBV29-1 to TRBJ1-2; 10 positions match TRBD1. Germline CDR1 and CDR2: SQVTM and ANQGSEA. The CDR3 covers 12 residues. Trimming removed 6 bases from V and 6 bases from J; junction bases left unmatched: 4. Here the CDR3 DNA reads TGCAGCGTGCAGACAGGGGGCAATGGCTACACCTTC. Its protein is CSVQTGGNGYTF.

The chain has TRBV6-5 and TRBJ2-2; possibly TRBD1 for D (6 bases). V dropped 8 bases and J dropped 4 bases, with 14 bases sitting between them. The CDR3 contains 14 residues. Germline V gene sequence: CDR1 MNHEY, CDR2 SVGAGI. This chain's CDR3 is CASGITGTTGELFF. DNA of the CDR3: TGTGCCAGCGGCATCACAGGGACCACCGGGGAGCTGTTTTTT.

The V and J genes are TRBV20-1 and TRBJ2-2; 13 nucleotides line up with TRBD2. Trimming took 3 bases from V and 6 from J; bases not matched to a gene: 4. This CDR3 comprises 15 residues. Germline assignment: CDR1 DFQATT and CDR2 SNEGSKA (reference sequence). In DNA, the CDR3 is TGCAGTGCTAGTCGGACTAGCGGGAGCTCCGGGGAGCTGTTTTTT. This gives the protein CSASRTSGSSGELFF.

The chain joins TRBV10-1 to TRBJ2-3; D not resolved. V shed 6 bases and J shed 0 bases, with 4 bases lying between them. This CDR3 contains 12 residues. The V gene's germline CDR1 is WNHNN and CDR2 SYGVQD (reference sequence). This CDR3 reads CASSLSTDTQYF. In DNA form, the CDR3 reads TGCGCCAGCAGCCTGAGCACAGATACGCAGTATTTT.

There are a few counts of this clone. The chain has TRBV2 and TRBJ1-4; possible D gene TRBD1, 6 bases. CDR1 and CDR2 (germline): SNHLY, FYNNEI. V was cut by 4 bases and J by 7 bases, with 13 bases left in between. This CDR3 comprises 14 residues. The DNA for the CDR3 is TGTGCCAGCAGTGTTACAGGGTGGAGTGAAAAACTGTTTTTT. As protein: CASSVTGWSEKLFF.

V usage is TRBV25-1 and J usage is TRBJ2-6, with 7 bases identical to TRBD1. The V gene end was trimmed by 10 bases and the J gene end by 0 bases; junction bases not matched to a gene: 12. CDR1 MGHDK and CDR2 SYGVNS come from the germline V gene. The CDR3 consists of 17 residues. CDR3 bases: TGTGCCATCCTCAAAGGGGGCCTTATCTCTGGGGCCAACGTCCTGACTTTC. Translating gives CAILKGGLISGANVLTF.

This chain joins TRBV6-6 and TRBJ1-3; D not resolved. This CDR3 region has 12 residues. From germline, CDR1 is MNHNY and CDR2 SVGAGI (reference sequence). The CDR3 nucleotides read TGTGGGACTGGAAATTCTGGAAACACCATATATTTT. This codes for CGTGNSGNTIYF.

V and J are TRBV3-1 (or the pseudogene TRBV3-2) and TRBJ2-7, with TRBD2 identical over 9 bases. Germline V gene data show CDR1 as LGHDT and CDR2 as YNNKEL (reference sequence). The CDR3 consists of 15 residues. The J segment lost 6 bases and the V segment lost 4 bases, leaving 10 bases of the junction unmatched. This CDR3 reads CASSRPGLATGEQYF. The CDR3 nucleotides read TGTGCCAGCAGCCGTCCGGGACTAGCTACGGGCGAGCAGTACTTC.

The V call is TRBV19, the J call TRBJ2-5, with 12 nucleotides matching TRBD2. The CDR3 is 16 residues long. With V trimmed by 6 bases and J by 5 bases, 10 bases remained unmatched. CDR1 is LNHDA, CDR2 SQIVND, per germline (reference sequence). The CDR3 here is CASSSGTSGLIETQYF. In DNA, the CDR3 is TGTGCCAGTAGCTCCGGGACTAGCGGGCTCATTGAGACCCAGTACTTC.

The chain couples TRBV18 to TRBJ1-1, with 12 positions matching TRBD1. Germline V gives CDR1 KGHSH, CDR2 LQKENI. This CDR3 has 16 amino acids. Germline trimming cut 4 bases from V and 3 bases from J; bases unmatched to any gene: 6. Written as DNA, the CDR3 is TGTGCCAGCTCACTCGGGACAGGGGGCGCGGACACTGAAGCTTTCTTT. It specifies CASSLGTGGADTEAFF. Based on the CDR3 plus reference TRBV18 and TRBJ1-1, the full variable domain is NAGVMQNPRHLVRRRGQEARLRCSPMKGHSHVYWYRQLPEEGLKFMVYLQKENIIDESGMPKERFSAEFPKEGPSILRIQQVVRGDSAAYFCASSLGTGGADTEAFFGQGTRLTVV.

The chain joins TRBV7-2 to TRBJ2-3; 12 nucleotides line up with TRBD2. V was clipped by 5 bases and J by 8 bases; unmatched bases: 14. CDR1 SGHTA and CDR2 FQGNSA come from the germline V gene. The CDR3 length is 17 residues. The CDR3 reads CASSGEGLAGGKGTQYF. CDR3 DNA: TGTGCCAGCAGCGGAGAAGGCCTAGCGGGAGGGAAAGGTACGCAGTATTTT. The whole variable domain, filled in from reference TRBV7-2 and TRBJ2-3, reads GAGVSQSPSNKVTEKGKDVELRCDPISGHTALYWYRQSLGQGLEFLIYFQGNSAPDKSGLPSDRFSAERTGGSVSTLTIQRTQQEDSAVYLCASSGEGLAGGKGTQYFGPGTRLTVL.

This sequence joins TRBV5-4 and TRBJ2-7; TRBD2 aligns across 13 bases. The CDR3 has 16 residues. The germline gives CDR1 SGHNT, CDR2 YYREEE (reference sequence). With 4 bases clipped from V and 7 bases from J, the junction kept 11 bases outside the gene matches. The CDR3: CASSPHSLAGGQEQYF. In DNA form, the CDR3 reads TGTGCCAGCAGCCCCCATTCACTAGCGGGAGGGCAAGAGCAGTACTTC.

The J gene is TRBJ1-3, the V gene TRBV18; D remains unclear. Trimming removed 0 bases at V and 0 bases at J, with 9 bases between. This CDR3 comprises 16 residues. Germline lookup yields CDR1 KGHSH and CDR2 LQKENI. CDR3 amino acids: CASSPPIGSSGNTIYF. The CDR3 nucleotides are TGTGCCAGCTCACCACCGATTGGCAGCTCTGGAAACACCATATATTTT.

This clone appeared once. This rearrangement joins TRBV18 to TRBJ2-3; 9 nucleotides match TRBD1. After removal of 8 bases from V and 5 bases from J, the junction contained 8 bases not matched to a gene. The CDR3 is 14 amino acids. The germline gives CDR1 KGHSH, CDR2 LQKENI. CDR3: CASPRQGVLDTQYF. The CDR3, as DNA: TGTGCCAGCCCAAGACAGGGGGTTTTAGATACGCAGTATTTT.

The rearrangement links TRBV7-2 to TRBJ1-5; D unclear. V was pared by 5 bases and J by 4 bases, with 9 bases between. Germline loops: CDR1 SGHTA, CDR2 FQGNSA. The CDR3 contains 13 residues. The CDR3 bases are TGTGCCAGCAGCGGTGGGAGAAATCAGCCCCAGCATTTT. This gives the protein CASSGGRNQPQHF.

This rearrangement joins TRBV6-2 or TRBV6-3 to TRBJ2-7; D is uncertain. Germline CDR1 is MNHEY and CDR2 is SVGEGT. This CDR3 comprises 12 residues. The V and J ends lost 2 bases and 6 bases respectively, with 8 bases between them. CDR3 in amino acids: CASSYPSFEQYF. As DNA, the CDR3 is TGTGCCAGCAGTTACCCCAGTTTCGAGCAGTACTTC.

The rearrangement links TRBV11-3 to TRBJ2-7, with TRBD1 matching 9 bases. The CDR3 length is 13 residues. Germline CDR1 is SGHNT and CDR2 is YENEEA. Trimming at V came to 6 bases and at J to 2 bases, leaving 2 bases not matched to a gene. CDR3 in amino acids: CASSGQGTYEQYF. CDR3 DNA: TGTGCCAGCAGTGGACAGGGGACCTACGAGCAGTACTTC.

The DNA of the CDR3 is TGTGCCAGCAGTTACACGGTAGCGGCGAACACCGGGGAGCTGTTTTTT. Translation gives CASSYTVAANTGELFF. The V and J genes are TRBV6-5 and TRBJ2-2, with D possibly matching TRBD2 (6 bases). V was shortened by 2 bases and J by 0 bases, with 10 bases between the two germline ends. The germline gives CDR1 MNHEY, CDR2 SVGAGI. This CDR3 has 16 amino acids.

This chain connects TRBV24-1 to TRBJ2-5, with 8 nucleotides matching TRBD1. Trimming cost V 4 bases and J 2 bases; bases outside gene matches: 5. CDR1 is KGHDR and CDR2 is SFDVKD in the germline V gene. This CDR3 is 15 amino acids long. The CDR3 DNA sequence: TGTGCCACCAGTGACGCGGACAGGGTACAAGAGACCCAGTACTTC. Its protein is CATSDADRVQETQYF.

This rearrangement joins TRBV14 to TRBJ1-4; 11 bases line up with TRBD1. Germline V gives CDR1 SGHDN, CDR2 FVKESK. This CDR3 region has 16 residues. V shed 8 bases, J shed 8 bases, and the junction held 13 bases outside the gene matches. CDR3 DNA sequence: TGTGCCAGCGCCCTGGGACAGGGGGTCGTCAGCGAAAAACTGTTTTTT. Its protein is CASALGQGVVSEKLFF.

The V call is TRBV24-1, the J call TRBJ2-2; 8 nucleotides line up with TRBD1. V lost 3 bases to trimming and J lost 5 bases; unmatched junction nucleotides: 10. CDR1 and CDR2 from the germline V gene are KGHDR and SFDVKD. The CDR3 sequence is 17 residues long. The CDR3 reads CATSDPRTGSETGELFF. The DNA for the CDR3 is TGTGCCACCAGTGATCCCCGGACAGGGTCGGAAACCGGGGAGCTGTTTTTT.

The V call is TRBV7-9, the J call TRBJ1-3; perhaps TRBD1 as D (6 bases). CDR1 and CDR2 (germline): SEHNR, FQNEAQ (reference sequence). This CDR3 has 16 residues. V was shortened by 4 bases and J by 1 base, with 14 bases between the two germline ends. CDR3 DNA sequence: TGTGCCAGCAGCTCTCAACAGGGTATTTCTGGAAACACCATATATTTT. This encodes CASSSQQGISGNTIYF.

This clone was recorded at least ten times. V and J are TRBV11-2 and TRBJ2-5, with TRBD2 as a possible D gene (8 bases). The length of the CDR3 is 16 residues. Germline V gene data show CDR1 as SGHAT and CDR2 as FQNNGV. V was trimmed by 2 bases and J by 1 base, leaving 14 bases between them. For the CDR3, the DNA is TGTGCCAGCAGCTTAAGCGGGGGACAGACCCAAGAGACCCAGTACTTC. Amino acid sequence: CASSLSGGQTQETQYF.

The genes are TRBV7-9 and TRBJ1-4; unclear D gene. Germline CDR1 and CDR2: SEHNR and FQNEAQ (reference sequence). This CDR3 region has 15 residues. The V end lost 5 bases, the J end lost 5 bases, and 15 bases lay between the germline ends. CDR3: CASSLVTPRNEKLFF. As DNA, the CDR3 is TGTGCCAGCAGCCTAGTGACACCTCGGAATGAAAAACTGTTTTTT.